This entry features one T cell receptor beta chain sequence. J lost 6 bases, V lost 2 bases, and 5 bases had no gene match. The CDR3 has 15 residues. The germline CDR1 and CDR2 sequences are MNHNY and SVGAGI (reference sequence). These data originate in a study of blood T cell repertoires in COVID-19. The wider study: The samples span acute and convalescent COVID-19 from the United States, Italy and Spain.

This table comes from immunoSEQ multiplex PCR, and its TCRdb copy is limited to in-frame clones, with some not included. The sample yields about 140,000 clones, approximately 85% seen once. Sequencing was done on a sample of peripheral blood. The source is a human donor with acute or convalescent COVID-19. The donor label of this sample is uncertain. The chain has TRBV6-6 and TRBJ1-4; 8 bases line up with TRBD1. CDR3 nucleotides: TGTGCCAGCAGTTACCCAGGGGGCCCCTATGAAAAACTGTTTTTT. Translating it yields CASSYPGGPYEKLFF.